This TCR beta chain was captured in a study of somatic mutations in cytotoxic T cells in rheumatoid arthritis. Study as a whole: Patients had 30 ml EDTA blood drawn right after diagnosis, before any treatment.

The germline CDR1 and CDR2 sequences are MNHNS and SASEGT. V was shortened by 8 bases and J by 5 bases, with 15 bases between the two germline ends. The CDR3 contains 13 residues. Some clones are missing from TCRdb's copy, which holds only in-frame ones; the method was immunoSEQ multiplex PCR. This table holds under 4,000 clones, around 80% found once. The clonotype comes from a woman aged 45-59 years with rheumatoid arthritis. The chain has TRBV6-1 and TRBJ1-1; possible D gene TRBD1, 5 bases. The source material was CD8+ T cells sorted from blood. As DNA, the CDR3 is TGTGCCAGCTCGGGCAGGGAGGGGACTGAAGCTTTCTTT. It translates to CASSGREGTEAFF.